The 17 T cell receptor beta chains listed next were all sequenced from one sample in a study of OX40 agonist ivuxolimab in advanced cancers. The protocol used for the library was the immunoSEQ multiplex PCR assay. The table was pulled from immuneACCESS by TCRdb, which kept in-frame rearrangements only. Such tables lose some clones; where checked, under half of the loss comes from unresolved V genes, and the rest has no known cause. The sample table contains 15,000 to 25,000 clones; only one count was recorded for around four fifths of them. The ten largest make up approximately 18% of the sample. The specimen comprised CD4+ or CD8+ T cells sorted from blood, sampled in a trial of the OX40 agonist ivuxolimab. The receptors shown here come from an adult with an advanced solid tumor such as melanoma, head and neck, liver or kidney cancer.

This clone was observed a handful of times. V gene TRBV28 combines with J gene TRBJ1-6; D remains ambiguous. The germline V gene encodes CDR1 MDHEN and CDR2 SYDVKM. The ends were cut back, 2 bases at V and 3 bases at J, with 11 bases in the middle. CDR3 length: 16 residues. The CDR3 DNA follows: TGTGCCAGCAGTTTAGAGTTAGCAGGCTATAATTCACCCCTCCACTTT. The encoded protein is CASSLELAGYNSPLHF. Looking up the rest from reference TRBV28 and TRBJ1-6 gives the full variable domain: DVKVTQSSRYLVKRTGEKVFLECVQDMDHENMFWYRQDPGLGLRLIYFSYDVKMKEKGDIPEGYSVSREKKERFSLILESASTNQTSMYLCASSLELAGYNSPLHFGNGTRLTVT.

The chain recombines TRBV29-1 with TRBJ1-2; D perhaps matches TRBD1 (5 bases). Germline V gene sequence: CDR1 SQVTM, CDR2 ANQGSEA. The CDR3 runs 17 residues. The ends were cut back, 0 bases at V and 2 bases at J, with 19 bases in the middle. CDR3 in amino acids: CSVEDQGGSSPNYGYTF. In DNA, the CDR3 is TGCAGCGTTGAAGATCAGGGAGGCAGTTCCCCGAACTATGGCTACACCTTC.

The V call is TRBV30, the J call TRBJ2-5, with a weak D call TRBD1 (5 bases). The CDR3 is 16 amino acids. CDR1 is GTSNPN, CDR2 SVGIG, per germline (reference sequence). V was clipped by 2 bases and J by 1 base, with 17 bases between them. Here the CDR3 DNA reads TGTGCCTGGAGTAGGGGTTTTTGGGAAAGCCAAGAGACCCAGTACTTC. This gives the protein CAWSRGFWESQETQYF.

This clone has just a few counts. This chain joins TRBV6-5 and TRBJ1-2; D might be TRBD1 (6 bases). V gave up 2 bases and J gave up 8 bases, with 12 bases separating them. The CDR3 loop spans 13 amino acids. Germline lookup yields CDR1 MNHEY and CDR2 SVGAGI. CDR3 amino acids: CASSYGNRVGYTF. The CDR3 DNA sequence: TGTGCCAGCAGTTACGGGAACAGGGTGGGCTACACCTTC.

The chain couples TRBV7-9 to TRBJ2-7; 9 positions agree with TRBD1. The CDR3 has 16 amino acids. V lost 0 bases to trimming and J lost 0 bases; unmatched junction nucleotides: 3. The germline V gene has CDR1 SEHNR and CDR2 FQNEAQ (reference sequence). In nucleotides, the CDR3 is TGTGCCAGCAGCTTAGCAAGGACAGGGGACTCCTACGAGCAGTACTTC. It is translated as CASSLARTGDSYEQYF.

This chain joins TRBV7-8 and TRBJ1-1, with 8 bases fitting TRBD1. This CDR3 region has 15 residues. Germline lookup yields CDR1 SGHVS and CDR2 FQNEAQ. The V segment lost 5 bases and the J segment 6 bases; nucleotides outside the gene matches: 11. CDR3 nucleotides: TGTGCCAGCAGCAGACCAGGGGGCGACGACGCTGAAGCTTTCTTT. Protein: CASSRPGGDDAEAFF. Using reference TRBV7-8 and TRBJ1-1 for the parts outside the CDR3, the full variable domain is GAGVSQSPRYKVAKRGQDVALRCDPISGHVSLFWYQQALGQGPEFLTYFQNEAQLDKSGLPSDRFFAERPEGSVSTLKIQRTQQEDSAVYLCASSRPGGDDAEAFFGQGTRLTVV.

This clone appeared a few times. The rearrangement uses TRBV18 and TRBJ2-1; 7 bases fit TRBD2. In germline, CDR1 is KGHSH, CDR2 LQKENI. CDR3 size: 17 residues. V trimming: 1 base; J trimming: 5 bases; junction bases outside the gene matches: 11. The CDR3 is CASSPQDSGLLDNEQFF. The CDR3 DNA reads TGTGCCAGCTCACCACAGGATAGCGGGCTCCTTGACAATGAGCAGTTCTTC. Together with reference TRBV18 and TRBJ2-1, the CDR3 gives the full variable domain: NAGVMQNPRHLVRRRGQEARLRCSPMKGHSHVYWYRQLPEEGLKFMVYLQKENIIDESGMPKERFSAEFPKEGPSILRIQQVVRGDSAAYFCASSPQDSGLLDNEQFFGPGTRLTVL.

The chain combines TRBV11-1 with TRBJ2-5; 11 bases are shared with TRBD1. CDR1 and CDR2 from the germline V gene are SGHAT and FQDESV (reference sequence). V dropped 4 bases and J dropped 4; count of bases not matched to a gene: 5. This CDR3 has 15 amino acids. The CDR3 DNA reads as TGTGCCAGCAGCTCCGGACAGGGGGCGGGAGAGACCCAGTACTTC. It yields the protein CASSSGQGAGETQYF.

Only one count was recorded for this clone. The genes are TRBV7-9 and TRBJ1-2; D ambiguous. V lost 4 bases and J lost 4, with 10 bases in between. Germline assignment: CDR1 SEHNR and CDR2 FQNEAQ (reference sequence). The CDR3 is 13 amino acids. The CDR3 DNA sequence: TGTGCCAGCAGCTCGTACAACCTCTATGGCTACACCTTC. It specifies CASSSYNLYGYTF.

For the CDR3, the DNA is TGTGCCAGCAGCGTACTGGTAGGGGACACCGGGGAGCTGTTTTTT. Amino acids: CASSVLVGDTGELFF. The chain couples TRBV9 to TRBJ2-2, with D perhaps matching TRBD1 (5 bases). V was shortened by 1 base and J by 3 bases, with 10 bases between the two germline ends. The V gene's germline CDR1 is SGDLS and CDR2 YYNGEE. This CDR3 is 15 amino acids long.

The chain employs TRBV10-3 and TRBJ1-4; 8 bases align to TRBD1. Looked up from germline, CDR1 is ENHRY and CDR2 is SYGVKD. After removal of 6 bases from V and 2 bases from J, the junction contained 2 bases not matched to a gene. The CDR3 consists of 14 residues. The CDR3 region has the DNA TGTGCCATCAGCCAGGGGGCTACTAATGAAAAACTGTTTTTT. Protein sequence: CAISQGATNEKLFF.

The J gene is TRBJ2-3, the V gene TRBV19; 7 bases map to TRBD2. V was clipped by 5 bases and J by 9 bases; unmatched bases: 8. In germline, CDR1 is LNHDA, CDR2 SQIVND (reference sequence). This CDR3 region has 13 residues. CDR3 in DNA: TGTGCCAGTAGTTCTTCTAGCGGCGTAACGCAGTATTTT. It yields the protein CASSSSSGVTQYF.

The rearrangement links TRBV5-3 to TRBJ1-5, with D possibly matching TRBD1 (5 bases). TRBV5-3 is an ORF, with its function uncertain. The CDR3 has 16 amino acids. Between the trimmed V and J ends, which lost 4 bases and 6 bases, there was a span of 20 bases. CDR3: CARSPLGLRVPQPQHF. In nucleotides, the CDR3 is TGTGCCAGAAGCCCCTTGGGACTGCGTGTACCTCAGCCCCAGCATTTT.

The chain is built from TRBV4-3 and TRBJ2-1; 7 bases agree with TRBD2. Germline assignment: CDR1 LGHNA and CDR2 YSLEER. V lost 3 bases and J lost 3; bases outside the gene matches: 8. This CDR3 is built from 16 residues. The CDR3 region is CASSQGSGTYYNEQFF. The DNA of the CDR3 is TGCGCCAGCAGCCAGGGCAGCGGGACGTACTACAATGAGCAGTTCTTC.

The chain employs TRBV6-6 and TRBJ2-3, with a weak D call TRBD2 (5 bases). Germline loops: CDR1 MNHNY, CDR2 SVGAGI (reference sequence). The CDR3 consists of 13 residues. V shed 2 bases and J shed 3 bases, with 6 bases lying between them. The CDR3 loop reads CASSYRETDTQYF. DNA of the CDR3: TGTGCCAGCAGTTACAGGGAGACAGATACGCAGTATTTT.

The rearrangement links TRBV2 to TRBJ1-5; 9 bases align to TRBD1. The CDR3 length is 14 residues. V gave up 4 bases and J gave up 4 bases; unmatched junction bases: 2. Looked up from germline, CDR1 is SNHLY and CDR2 is FYNNEI. CDR3 nucleotides: TGTGCCAGCAGTGTAGACAGGGGGAATCAGCCCCAGCATTTT. Amino acids: CASSVDRGNQPQHF.

This clone has more than one count but fewer than ten. The chain joins TRBV9 to TRBJ2-1, with 13 positions matching TRBD2. Germline assignment: CDR1 SGDLS and CDR2 YYNGEE. This CDR3 spans 16 amino acids. V was pared by 4 bases and J by 4 bases, with 5 bases of the junction left unmatched. The CDR3 spells CASSPRLAGGYNEQFF. The CDR3 DNA reads TGTGCCAGCAGCCCTCGACTAGCGGGGGGTTACAATGAGCAGTTCTTC.